The 11 T cell receptor beta chains given below trace back to one sample, sequenced in a study of OX40 agonist ivuxolimab in advanced cancers. Data came from immunoSEQ multiplex PCR; TCRdb stores just in-frame clones and leaves some out. The repertoire holds 70,000 to 95,000 clones, with about 92% as singletons. The sample here was CD4+ or CD8+ T cells sorted from blood, taken in a trial of the OX40 agonist ivuxolimab. These receptors all come from an adult with an advanced solid tumor such as melanoma, head and neck, liver or kidney cancer.

This clone was observed a handful of times. V gene TRBV5-1 combines with J gene TRBJ2-5; D tentatively fits TRBD1 or TRBD2 (5 bases each). Deletions cut 0 bases from V and 0 bases from J, with 12 bases between. Germline V lookup: CDR1 SGHRS, CDR2 YFSETQ. There are 16 residues in the CDR3. CDR3 coding DNA: TGCGCCAGCAGCTTGGGTGGGGACGTGTACCAAGAGACCCAGTACTTC. Translation: CASSLGGDVYQETQYF. Complete variable domain (other parts from reference TRBV5-1 and TRBJ2-5): KAGVTQTPRYLIKTRGQQVTLSCSPISGHRSVSWYQQTPGQGLQFLFEYFSETQRNKGNFPGRFSGRQFSNSRSEMNVSTLELGDSALYLCASSLGGDVYQETQYFGPGTRLLVL.

The DNA for the CDR3 is TGCGCCAGCAGCGACCCTAGCGCTCAAGAGACCCAGTACTTC. This gives the protein CASSDPSAQETQYF. The gene calls are TRBV5-1 and TRBJ2-5; possibly TRBD2 for D (6 bases). This CDR3 has 14 amino acids. Trimming pared 4 bases from V and 2 bases from J, leaving 12 bases between. Germline loops: CDR1 SGHRS, CDR2 YFSETQ.

V gene TRBV29-1 combines with J gene TRBJ2-7, with D possibly TRBD2 on 5 matching bases. Per germline, CDR1 SQVTM and CDR2 ANQGSEA. The CDR3 is 11 amino acids. The V gene lost 4 bases and the J gene lost 7 bases, with 11 bases spanning the gap. The DNA of the CDR3 is TGCAGCGTTGCTACGGGAAGGGAGCAGTACTTC. Amino acid sequence: CSVATGREQYF.

V is TRBV30 and J is TRBJ2-1, with 9 positions matching TRBD2. The germline V gene encodes CDR1 GTSNPN and CDR2 SVGIG (reference sequence). The CDR3 sequence is 16 residues long. Germline trimming cut 2 bases from V and 9 bases from J; bases unmatched to any gene: 14. The CDR3 coding sequence is TGTGCCTGGAGTACTGCCATGCTGCGGGGGGGTAGTGAGCAGTTCTTC. It codes for CAWSTAMLRGGSEQFF.

The genes are TRBV30 and TRBJ2-1; D is perhaps TRBD2 (5 bases). Germline V CDR1 and CDR2: GTSNPN, SVGIG (reference sequence). This CDR3 spans 15 amino acids. V was shortened by 4 bases and J by 5 bases, with 18 bases between the two germline ends. In DNA, the CDR3 is TGTGCCTGGATCCGAAAAGCGGATCAGGACAATGAGCAGTTCTTC. This codes for CAWIRKADQDNEQFF.

The genes are TRBV5-1 and TRBJ2-7; 10 nucleotides agree with TRBD1. V was clipped by 4 bases and J by 4 bases; unmatched bases: 5. Per the germline V gene, CDR1 is SGHRS and CDR2 is YFSETQ. This CDR3 comprises 14 residues. The CDR3 DNA is TGCGCCAGCAGCGTTTCGGGACAGGGGTACGAGCAGTACTTC. It codes for CASSVSGQGYEQYF.

CDR3 coding DNA: TGTGCCAGTAGTATAGATCTACTGGCAGACAATGAGCAGTTCTTC. Protein: CASSIDLLADNEQFF. The V call is TRBV19, the J call TRBJ2-1; D gene ambiguous. The CDR3 has 15 residues. The germline V gene has CDR1 LNHDA and CDR2 SQIVND (reference sequence). With 0 bases removed from V and 5 bases from J, the gap between germline ends came to 11 bases.

The V and J genes are TRBV2 and TRBJ2-7, with 14 bases identical to TRBD2. The CDR3 loop spans 15 amino acids. Germline-derived CDR1 and CDR2 are SNHLY and FYNNEI. V lost 4 bases and J lost 7; bases outside the gene matches: 6. The CDR3 here is CASSVTSGGAREQYF. The CDR3 nucleotides are TGTGCCAGCAGTGTGACTAGCGGGGGGGCGCGTGAGCAGTACTTC. Variable domain in full (rest from reference TRBV2 and TRBJ2-7): EPEVTQTPSHQVTQMGQEVILRCVPISNHLYFYWYRQILGQKVEFLVSFYNNEISEKSEIFDDQFSVERPDGSNFTLKIRSTKLEDSAMYFCASSVTSGGAREQYFGPGTRLTVT.

The chain uses TRBV15 and TRBJ2-2, with D perhaps TRBD2 (5 bases). Trimming removed 11 bases at V and 1 base at J, with 11 bases between. The CDR3 has 13 residues. Per germline, CDR1 LNHNV and CDR2 YYDKDF (reference sequence). The CDR3 loop reads CAAKRENTGELFF. DNA for the CDR3: TGTGCCGCCAAACGGGAGAACACCGGGGAGCTGTTTTTT.

This clone was seen a few times. This sequence joins TRBV19 and TRBJ1-1; weak D call: TRBD1 (6 bases). The V end lost 4 bases, the J end lost 1 base, and 13 bases lay between the germline ends. This CDR3 has 15 residues. In germline, CDR1 is LNHDA, CDR2 SQIVND (reference sequence). The CDR3 sequence: CASSTQQGGNTEAFF. The CDR3 DNA reads TGTGCCAGTAGTACCCAACAGGGAGGGAACACTGAAGCTTTCTTT.

This clone was counted a few times. The chain links TRBV2 to TRBJ1-1, with D perhaps TRBD1 (5 bases). This CDR3 contains 18 residues. The germline CDR1 and CDR2 sequences are SNHLY and FYNNEI. With 0 bases removed from V and 1 base from J, the gap between germline ends came to 18 bases. The CDR3 DNA reads TGTGCCAGCAGTGAAGCGCGGGGCAGGAACAGAGCGAACACTGAAGCTTTCTTT. Its protein is CASSEARGRNRANTEAFF. Combining the CDR3 with reference TRBV2 and TRBJ1-1 gives the whole variable domain EPEVTQTPSHQVTQMGQEVILRCVPISNHLYFYWYRQILGQKVEFLVSFYNNEISEKSEIFDDQFSVERPDGSNFTLKIRSTKLEDSAMYFCASSEARGRNRANTEAFFGQGTRLTVV.